The 19 T cell receptor beta chains below all came from one sample that was sequenced in a study of cytomegalovirus exposure and HLA in healthy donors. PCR used 60 Vbeta primers and 13 Jbeta primers. Profiling relied on immunoSEQ multiplex PCR, and the TCRdb table lists in-frame clones only, not all of them. Among nearly 200,000 clones listed, about nine tenths were seen once. Sequenced material: PBMCs. These receptors were obtained from a man aged 25-45 years in good health and CMV-seronegative.

The chain has TRBV20-1 and TRBJ2-1; weak D call: TRBD2 (6 bases). The CDR3 is 10 amino acids. The germline gives CDR1 DFQATT, CDR2 SNEGSKA (reference sequence). V was pared by 3 bases and J by 10 bases, with 7 bases between. DNA for the CDR3: TGCAGTGCTAGTCGGGGGGAGCAGTTCTTC. Protein sequence: CSASRGEQFF.

V usage is TRBV7-5 and J usage is TRBJ1-6. TRBV7-5 is an annotated pseudogene. This CDR3 comprises 15 residues. The CDR3, as DNA: TGTGCCACTCTCGGGAGGGGGCTAGGTAATTCACCCCTCCACTTT. Its translation is CATLGRGLGNSPLHF.

This clone is a singleton in its sample. The chain uses TRBV28 and TRBJ2-5; 10 bases are shared with TRBD2. The CDR3 extends over 16 amino acids. Germline CDR1 and CDR2: MDHEN and SYDVKM. V lost 4 bases to trimming and J lost 5 bases; unmatched junction nucleotides: 10. The CDR3 protein is CASSSGTSEVHETQYF. The CDR3, as DNA: TGTGCCAGCAGTTCCGGGACTAGCGAGGTACATGAGACCCAGTACTTC.

The chain joins TRBV28 to TRBJ2-5; the D is unclear. Trimming took off 1 base at V and 0 bases at J, with 6 bases between the two ends. CDR1 and CDR2 (germline): MDHEN, SYDVKM. The CDR3 is 14 residues long. The CDR3 loop is CASSLFTDQETQYF. CDR3 bases: TGTGCCAGCAGTTTATTTACAGACCAAGAGACCCAGTACTTC.

The V and J genes are TRBV10-2 and TRBJ1-1, with 7 bases identical to TRBD1. In germline, CDR1 is WSHSY, CDR2 SAAADI. The J segment lost 0 bases and the V segment lost 5 bases, leaving 6 bases of the junction unmatched. The CDR3 spans 15 residues. This CDR3 reads CASSPTTGLNTEAFF. The CDR3 nucleotides read TGCGCCAGCAGTCCGACGACAGGGCTGAACACTGAAGCTTTCTTT.

The chain employs TRBV15 and TRBJ2-1; no clear D. CDR1 and CDR2 (germline): LNHNV, YYDKDF (reference sequence). CDR3 length: 11 amino acids. The germline V and J ends were trimmed by 5 bases and 3 bases, with 2 bases remaining between them. CDR3 in amino acids: CATSRYNEQFF. The CDR3 DNA sequence: TGTGCCACCAGCCGCTACAATGAGCAGTTCTTC.

This chain links TRBV7-9 with TRBJ1-1; tentatively, D is TRBD1 (5 bases). This CDR3 is 14 amino acids long. The V gene lost 5 bases and the J gene lost 0 bases, with 10 bases spanning the gap. CDR1 SEHNR and CDR2 FQNEAQ come from the germline V gene (reference sequence). The CDR3 here is CASSRRAMNTEAFF. The DNA for the CDR3 is TGTGCCAGCAGCCGCAGGGCCATGAACACTGAAGCTTTCTTT.

In the case of this clone: The junction does not match germline at one end; this may be a read error. The chain uses TRBV7-9 and TRBJ2-1, with D possibly being TRBD1 (5 bases). CDR3 length equals 19 residues. The germline CDR1 and CDR2 sequences are SEHNR and FQNEAQ (reference sequence). The CDR3 spells CSSSLWRNMGRNSYNEQFF. The CDR3 coding sequence is TGTTCCAGCAGCTTATGGCGGAATATGGGGCGGAACTCCTACAATGAGCAGTTCTTC.

The chain joins TRBV27 to TRBJ1-6; no clear D. The CDR3 runs 16 residues. V lost 5 bases and J lost 0, with 11 bases in between. Per the germline V gene, CDR1 is MNHEY and CDR2 is SMNVEV (reference sequence). CDR3 region: CASSPRTSSYNSPLHF. Written as DNA, the CDR3 is TGTGCCAGCAGTCCGCGGACTAGCTCCTATAATTCACCCCTCCACTTT.

The chain uses TRBV11-3 and TRBJ2-2, with D tentatively TRBD1 (6 bases). Germline CDR1 is SGHNT and CDR2 is YENEEA. V lost 5 bases and J lost 1, with 11 bases in between. The CDR3 runs to 15 residues. Here the CDR3 reads CASSRTGRNTGELFF. The CDR3 DNA reads TGTGCCAGCAGCAGAACAGGGCGGAACACCGGGGAGCTGTTTTTT.

CDR3 in amino acids: CASSPPTLAGGRNEQFF. CDR3 nucleotide sequence: TGTGCCAGCTCACCACCGACGCTAGCGGGGGGAAGGAATGAGCAGTTCTTC. The V and J genes are TRBV18 and TRBJ2-1; 11 nucleotides align to TRBD2. The CDR3 covers 17 residues. Trimming removed 0 bases from V and 7 bases from J; junction bases left unmatched: 8. Per the germline V gene, CDR1 is KGHSH and CDR2 is LQKENI.

The V gene is TRBV2, the J gene TRBJ1-5, with D uncertain. CDR1 SNHLY and CDR2 FYNNEI come from the germline V gene. The CDR3 consists of 11 residues. V lost 3 bases and J 8 bases, leaving 5 bases between the germline ends. CDR3: CASSDEEPQHF. The CDR3 DNA sequence: TGTGCCAGCAGTGATGAGGAGCCCCAGCATTTT.

The rearrangement joins TRBV7-9 to TRBJ1-2, with a possible D match to TRBD1 (5 bases). CDR3 size: 13 residues. Germline CDR1 is SEHNR and CDR2 is FQNEAQ (reference sequence). V was trimmed by 4 bases and J by 3 bases, leaving 9 bases between them. The CDR3 loop is CASSSTAYYGYTF. In nucleotides, the CDR3 is TGTGCCAGCAGCTCGACAGCTTACTATGGCTACACCTTC.

The chain links TRBV5-6 to TRBJ2-7; TRBD2 aligns across 11 bases. The CDR3 contains 15 residues. Germline CDR1 SGHDT, CDR2 YYEEEE. J lost 4 bases, V lost 3 bases, and 6 bases had no gene match. This chain's CDR3 is CASSSGLAVRYEQYF. DNA for the CDR3: TGTGCCAGCAGCTCGGGACTAGCGGTTCGATACGAGCAGTACTTC.

The chain joins TRBV19 to TRBJ2-3, with D perhaps TRBD2 (5 bases). Germline V gives CDR1 LNHDA, CDR2 SQIVND (reference sequence). V was cut by 4 bases and J by 4 bases, with 15 bases left in between. This CDR3 is built from 15 residues. The CDR3 region is CASSKSRGRADTQYF. DNA of the CDR3: TGTGCCAGTAGTAAAAGTAGAGGGCGGGCAGATACGCAGTATTTT.

The chain uses TRBV4-1 and TRBJ1-4; D is unclear. The germline V gene encodes CDR1 MGHRA and CDR2 YSYEKL. V lost 1 base to trimming and J lost 8 bases, with 17 bases between them. CDR3 length: 16 amino acids. CDR3 in amino acids: CASSQGRAGLREKLFF. The CDR3 DNA sequence: TGCGCCAGCAGCCAAGGGAGGGCCGGGTTGCGCGAAAAACTGTTTTTT.

This chain connects TRBV29-1 to TRBJ2-7; D is perhaps TRBD1 (5 bases). Trimming removed 6 bases from V and 2 bases from J, with 11 bases in between. The CDR3 sequence is 12 residues long. Germline loops: CDR1 SQVTM, CDR2 ANQGSEA. The CDR3 region is CSVRTTAYEQYF. CDR3 sequence (DNA): TGCAGCGTGCGGACAACCGCCTACGAGCAGTACTTC.

The chain couples TRBV18 to TRBJ2-1; D not resolved. This CDR3 contains 13 residues. CDR1 KGHSH and CDR2 LQKENI come from the germline V gene. Between the trimmed V and J ends, which lost 3 bases and 10 bases, there was a span of 13 bases. CDR3 in amino acids: CASSPRGHWEQFF. CDR3 DNA sequence: TGTGCCAGCTCACCCCGAGGCCACTGGGAGCAGTTCTTC.

For this clone: Germline is not matched at one junction end, which may reflect a read error. The V gene is TRBV7-9, the J gene TRBJ1-2, with D perhaps TRBD1 (6 bases). The CDR3 is 14 residues long. Germline V gene data show CDR1 as SEHNR and CDR2 as FQNEAQ (reference sequence). The CDR3 DNA reads TGTTCCAGCAGCTTTACAGGGCCCTTGGATGGCTACACCTTC. It yields the protein CSSSFTGPLDGYTF.